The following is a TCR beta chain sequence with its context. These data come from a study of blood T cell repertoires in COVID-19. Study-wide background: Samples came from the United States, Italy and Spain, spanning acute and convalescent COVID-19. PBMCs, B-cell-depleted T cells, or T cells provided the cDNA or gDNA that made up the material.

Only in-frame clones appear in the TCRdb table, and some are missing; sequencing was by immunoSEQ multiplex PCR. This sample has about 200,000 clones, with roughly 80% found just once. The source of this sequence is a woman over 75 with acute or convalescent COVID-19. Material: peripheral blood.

In nucleotides, the CDR3 is TGTGCCACCACTGTGGGCCGTGAGCAGTTCTTC. Encoded protein: CATTVGREQFF. V and J are TRBV24-1 and TRBJ2-1; D unclear. The CDR3 is 11 amino acids. CDR1 and CDR2 (germline): KGHDR, SFDVKD. The V and J ends lost 8 bases and 9 bases respectively, with 10 bases between them.